These T cell receptor beta chains were read from a single sample in a study of OX40 agonist ivuxolimab in advanced cancers. Clones were sequenced by immunoSEQ multiplex PCR, and TCRdb holds only the in-frame ones, with some missing. The repertoire holds some 110,000 clones, with 80% to 95% as singletons. The sample consisted of CD4+ or CD8+ T cells sorted from blood, taken in a trial of the OX40 agonist ivuxolimab. The receptor set was obtained from an adult with an advanced solid tumor such as melanoma, head and neck, liver or kidney cancer. Each CDR3 is given with its conserved first and last residue. Fields, in order: V gene, J gene, clone size, D gene, CDR3 DNA, CDR3 protein. D genes are given only for firm matches. Rows give clone size only sometimes, using once, few, many, or a class for an expanded clone.

TRBV7-2	TRBJ1-4	NA	NA	TGTGCCAGCAGCTTCAGGGTTAGTGAAAAACTGTTTTTT	CASSFRVSEKLFF
TRBV5-5	TRBJ2-2	NA	TRBD1	TGTGCCAGCAGCGGGGGACAGAGCACCGGGGAGCTGTTTTTT	CASSGGQSTGELFF
TRBV4-2	TRBJ1-2	NA	NA	TGTGCCAGCAGCCAAGCCCAAGGGGGATCGCTCTATGGCTACACCTTC	CASSQAQGGSLYGYTF
TRBV19	TRBJ2-7	NA	NA	TGTGCCAGTAGTAGGGATCCGGGATCCTACGAGCAGTACTTC	CASSRDPGSYEQYF
TRBV27	TRBJ1-4	NA	TRBD1	TGTGCCAGCAGTTTACGGAGACAGGGTGGGGAAAAACTGTTTTTT	CASSLRRQGGEKLFF
TRBV6-5	TRBJ1-1	NA	NA	TGTGCCAGCAGTTACGACACCCTGAACACTGAAGCTTTCTTT	CASSYDTLNTEAFF
TRBV19	TRBJ1-5	NA	NA	TGTGCCAGTAGGTCGGAGGGATTCAATCAGCCCCAGCATTTT	CASRSEGFNQPQHF
TRBV9	TRBJ2-1	NA	TRBD2	TGTGCCAGCACGGGGACTAGCGGGAGCAATGAGCAGTTCTTC	CASTGTSGSNEQFF
TRBV6-4	TRBJ1-2	NA	NA	TGTGCCAGCAGTCAGGGGAAAGACTATGGCTACACCTTC	CASSQGKDYGYTF
TRBV19	TRBJ1-2	NA	NA	TGTGCCAGTAACCCGGACAGCGCCTATGGCTACACCTTC	CASNPDSAYGYTF
TRBV10-1	TRBJ2-7	NA	NA	TGCGCCACCCCAATTCGACTGCTAACCTACGAGCAGTACTTC	CATPIRLLTYEQYF
TRBV28	TRBJ1-5	NA	NA	TGTGCCAGCAGTTTCAGTGGCAGGGGCAATCAGCCCCAGCATTTT	CASSFSGRGNQPQHF
TRBV5-1	TRBJ2-7	NA	TRBD1	TGCGCCAGCAGCGCCGGGACAGGGGGATTAAGCGAGCAGTACTTC	CASSAGTGGLSEQYF
TRBV6-1	TRBJ2-5	NA	TRBD2	TGTGCCAGCAGTGGGGCGTTGGGGGGGCAAGAGACCCAGTACTTC	CASSGALGGQETQYF
TRBV15	TRBJ2-1	NA	NA	TGTGCCACCAGTTCTGTCTTGGGCATAGCGGAATCCTACAATGAGCAGTTCTTC	CATSSVLGIAESYNEQFF
TRBV19	TRBJ2-2	once	NA	TGTGCCAGTAGTATATTAGGAACCGGGGAGCTGTTTTTT	CASSILGTGELFF
TRBV6-1	TRBJ2-7	NA	TRBD2	TGTGCCAGCACTTGGACTAGCGGCACCTACGAGCAGTACTTC	CASTWTSGTYEQYF
TRBV6-5	TRBJ1-1	NA	NA	TGTGCCAGTCATGAGCGCGCTTTCTTT	CASHERAFF
TRBV5-1	TRBJ1-3	NA	TRBD1	TGCGCCAGCTGGGACAGCTCTGGAAACACCATATATTTT	CASWDSSGNTIYF
TRBV28	TRBJ1-4	NA	TRBD1	TGTGCCAGCAGTTTAGACAGGGATCGTGAAAAACTGTTTTTT	CASSLDRDREKLFF
TRBV21-1	TRBJ2-4	NA	NA	TGTGCCAGCAGCAATATCCGGGGCCAGCTTAAAAACATTCAGTACTTC	CASSNIRGQLKNIQYF
TRBV30	TRBJ1-1	NA	NA	TGTGCCTGGAGGCAAGTCACTGAAGCTTTCTTT	CAWRQVTEAFF
TRBV7-3	TRBJ1-1	NA	NA	TGTGCCAGCAGCCCTTTCGGGGGTGGAAGCACTGAAGCTTTCTTT	CASSPFGGGSTEAFF
TRBV10-3	TRBJ2-5	NA	NA	TGTGCCATCAAGAAGGACAGCCAAGAGCAGTACTTC	CAIKKDSQEQYF
TRBV5-1	TRBJ2-3	NA	NA	TGCGCCAGCAGCTTGCGAGAAACGAACACAGATACGCAGTATTTT	CASSLRETNTDTQYF
TRBV29-1	TRBJ2-5	NA	NA	TGCAGCGTTGGGGGCGGGTTTGAAAGAGAGACCCAGTACTTC	CSVGGGFERETQYF
TRBV6-5	TRBJ1-1	NA	NA	TGTGCCAGCAGCCCACAGGGACTGAACACTGAAGCTTTCTTT	CASSPQGLNTEAFF
TRBV6-5	TRBJ1-2	few	NA	TGTGCCAGCAGTTACTCGTATGGCGCTAACTATGGCTACACCTTC	CASSYSYGANYGYTF
TRBV29-1	TRBJ2-3	NA	TRBD2	TGCAGCGTTGAAGGAGGGGCGGGGGGAAACACAGATACGCAGTATTTT	CSVEGGAGGNTDTQYF
TRBV7-9	TRBJ2-7	NA	NA	TGTGCCAGCAGCTTAGGAGGGTTTGGGCAGTACTTC	CASSLGGFGQYF
TRBV19	TRBJ2-3	NA	TRBD1	TGTGCCAGTAGTGACCCCGGACAGGGTAGAACAGATACGCAGTATTTT	CASSDPGQGRTDTQYF
TRBV28	TRBJ2-5	NA	TRBD1	TGTGCCAGCAGTACGGGGACAGTTGCCGAGACCCAGTACTTC	CASSTGTVAETQYF
TRBV20-1	TRBJ1-1	NA	NA	TGCAGTGCTAGAGCGAACACTGAAGCTTTCTTT	CSARANTEAFF
TRBV19	TRBJ2-3	NA	TRBD2	TGTGCCAGTAGTAACCACCGGACTAGCGCGAGCACAGATACGCAGTATTTT	CASSNHRTSASTDTQYF
TRBV10-3	TRBJ1-1	NA	NA	TGTGCCATCAGGAGGGGGAACACTGAAGCTTTCTTT	CAIRRGNTEAFF
TRBV7-3	TRBJ2-3	NA	NA	TGTGCCAGCAGCTCAGAAGGTACAGATACGCAGTATTTT	CASSSEGTDTQYF
TRBV12-5	TRBJ2-2	NA	TRBD2	TGTGCTAGTGGTTTGGGACATCTAGCGGGAGTGGATACCGGGGAGCTGTTTTTT	CASGLGHLAGVDTGELFF
TRBV11-3	TRBJ2-2	NA	TRBD2	TGTGCCAGCAGCTTAGGAGGGACTAGCATCGGGGAGCTGTTTTTT	CASSLGGTSIGELFF
TRBV27	TRBJ2-7	NA	TRBD2	TGTGCCAGCAGTTCCCCAAGGCTAGCGGGACAAGAGCAGTACTTC	CASSSPRLAGQEQYF
TRBV18	TRBJ2-7	NA	NA	TGTGCCAGCTCACCACCGGGGCGGCGGTACGAGCAGTACTTC	CASSPPGRRYEQYF
TRBV10-2	TRBJ2-1	NA	NA	TGCGCCAGCAGTGAGTCGATATATCCCGAGCAGTTCTTC	CASSESIYPEQFF
TRBV7-3	TRBJ1-1	NA	NA	TGTGCCAGCAGTCCTACAGGGACGAACACTGAAGCTTTCTTT	CASSPTGTNTEAFF
TRBV11-2	TRBJ2-2	NA	NA	TGTGCCAGCAGCGTGGCGGTATCCAGCCTGAACACCGGGGAGCTGTTTTTT	CASSVAVSSLNTGELFF
TRBV11-3	TRBJ2-3	NA	NA	TGTGCCAGCAGCCCGGTTGGCGTGAGCACAGATACGCAGTATTTT	CASSPVGVSTDTQYF
TRBV7-6	TRBJ2-7	NA	TRBD2	TGTGCCAGCAGCTCGTCCGGGACTAGCAGCCACTTC	CASSSSGTSSHF
TRBV7-2	TRBJ2-4	NA	NA	TGTGCCAGCAGCCTCCTTGCAGGGTCCAAAAACATTCAGTACTTC	CASSLLAGSKNIQYF
TRBV11-2	TRBJ2-5	few	TRBD2	TGTGCCAGCAGCTTAGAAGCGGGAGGGCCGAGGGAGACCCAGTACTTC	CASSLEAGGPRETQYF
TRBV2	TRBJ1-5	once	NA	TGTGCCAGCAGTGACGCTTGGTCCGGTCAGCCCCAGCATTTT	CASSDAWSGQPQHF
TRBV6-6	TRBJ2-2	NA	NA	TGTGCCAGCAGTCACAGGTCGAACACCGGGGAGCTGTTTTTT	CASSHRSNTGELFF
TRBV27	TRBJ2-5	once	TRBD2	TGTGCCAGCAGTTTCACACACCCGGGACTAGTACGTGAGACCCAGTACTTC	CASSFTHPGLVRETQYF
TRBV15	TRBJ1-1	NA	TRBD1	TGTGCCACTGGCCCGGGACAGGGTCTAACTGAAGCTTTCTTT	CATGPGQGLTEAFF